What follows describes a single T cell receptor (beta chain). Its cognate antigen is unknown. These data belong to a study of cytomegalovirus exposure and HLA in healthy donors. Germline V CDR1 and CDR2: SGHTA, FQGNSA. The CDR3 is 15 amino acids. The J segment lost 14 bases and the V segment lost 4 bases, leaving 9 bases of the junction unmatched. PCR primers comprised 60 Vbeta and 13 Jbeta primers. The table came from immunoSEQ multiplex PCR; TCRdb's copy has only in-frame clones and leaves some out. The sample holds roughly 170,000 clones, roughly 85% seen once. Findings and caveats of the study: Among donors in an Asian-associated ancestry cluster, a later analysis reportedly found fewer N-insertions than the roughly 610-donor mean.

Sequenced sample: PBMCs. The source of this sequence is a man younger than 40 in good health and CMV-seronegative. The V call is TRBV7-2, the J call TRBJ2-3; the match to TRBD2 covers 16 bases. The DNA of the CDR3 is TGTGCCAGCAGCTCGACGGGACTAGCGGGAGGGCCCTTGTATTTT. Protein: CASSSTGLAGGPLYF.